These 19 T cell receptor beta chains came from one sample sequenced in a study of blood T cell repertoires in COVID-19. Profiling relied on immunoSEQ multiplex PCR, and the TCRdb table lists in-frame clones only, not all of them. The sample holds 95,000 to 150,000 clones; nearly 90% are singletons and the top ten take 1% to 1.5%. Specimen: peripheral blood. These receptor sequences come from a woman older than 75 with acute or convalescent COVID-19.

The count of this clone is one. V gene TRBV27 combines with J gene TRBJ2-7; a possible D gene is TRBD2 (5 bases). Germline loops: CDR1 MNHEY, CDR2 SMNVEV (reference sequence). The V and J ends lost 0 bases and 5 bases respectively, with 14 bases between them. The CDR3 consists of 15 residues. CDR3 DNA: TGTGCCAGCAGTTTATCTTCTAGCCGCACTCACGAGCAGTACTTC. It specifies CASSLSSSRTHEQYF.

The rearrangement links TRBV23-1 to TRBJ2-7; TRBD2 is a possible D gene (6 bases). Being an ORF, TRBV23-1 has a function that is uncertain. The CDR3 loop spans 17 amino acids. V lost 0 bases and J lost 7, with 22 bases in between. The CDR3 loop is CASSQSKADYPSGEQYF. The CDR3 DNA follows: TGCGCCAGCAGTCAATCGAAGGCGGACTACCCTTCGGGGGAGCAGTACTTC.

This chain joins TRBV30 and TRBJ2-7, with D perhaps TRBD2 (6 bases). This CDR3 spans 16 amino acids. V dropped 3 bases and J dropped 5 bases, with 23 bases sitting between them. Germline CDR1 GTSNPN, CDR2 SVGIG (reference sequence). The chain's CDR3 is CAWSLLKEGRTNEQYF. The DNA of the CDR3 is TGTGCCTGGAGCCTATTAAAGGAGGGCCGTACCAACGAGCAGTACTTC.

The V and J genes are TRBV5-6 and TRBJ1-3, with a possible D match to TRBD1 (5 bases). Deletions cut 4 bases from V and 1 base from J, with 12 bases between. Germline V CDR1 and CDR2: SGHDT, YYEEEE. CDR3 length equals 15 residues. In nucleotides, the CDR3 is TGTGCCAGCAGCCAGTTGGGGGGGTCTGGAAACACCATATATTTT. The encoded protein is CASSQLGGSGNTIYF.

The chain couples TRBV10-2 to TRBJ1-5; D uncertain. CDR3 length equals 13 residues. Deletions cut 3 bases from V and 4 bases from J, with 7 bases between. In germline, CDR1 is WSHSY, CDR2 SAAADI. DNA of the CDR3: TGCGCCAGCAGTGAATCAGTGAATCAGCCCCAGCATTTT. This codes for CASSESVNQPQHF.

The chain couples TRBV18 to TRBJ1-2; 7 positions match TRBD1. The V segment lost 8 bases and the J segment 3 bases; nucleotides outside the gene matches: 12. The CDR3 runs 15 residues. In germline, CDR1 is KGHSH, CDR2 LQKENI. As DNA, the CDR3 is TGTGCCAGCCAGCTGGAGGGGGCGGTGGACTATGGCTACACCTTC. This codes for CASQLEGAVDYGYTF.

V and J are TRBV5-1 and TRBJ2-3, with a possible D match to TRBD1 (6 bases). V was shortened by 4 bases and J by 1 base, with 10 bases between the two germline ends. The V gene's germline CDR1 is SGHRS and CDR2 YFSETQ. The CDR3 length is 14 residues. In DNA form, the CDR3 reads TGCGCCAGCAGCCATAGACAGGGCACAGATACGCAGTATTTT. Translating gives CASSHRQGTDTQYF.

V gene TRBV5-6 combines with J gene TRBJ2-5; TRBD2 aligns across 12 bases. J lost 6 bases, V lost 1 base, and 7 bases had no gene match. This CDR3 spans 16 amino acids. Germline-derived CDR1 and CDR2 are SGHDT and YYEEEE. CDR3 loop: CASSLRLAGGQKTQYF. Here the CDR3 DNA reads TGTGCCAGCAGCTTGAGGCTAGCGGGGGGGCAAAAGACCCAGTACTTC.

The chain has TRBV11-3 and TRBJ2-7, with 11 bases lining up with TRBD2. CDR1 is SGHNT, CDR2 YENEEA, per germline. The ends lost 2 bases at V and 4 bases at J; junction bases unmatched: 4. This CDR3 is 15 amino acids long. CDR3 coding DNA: TGTGCCAGCAGCTTACACGGGACTAGCGGATACGAGCAGTACTTC. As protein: CASSLHGTSGYEQYF.

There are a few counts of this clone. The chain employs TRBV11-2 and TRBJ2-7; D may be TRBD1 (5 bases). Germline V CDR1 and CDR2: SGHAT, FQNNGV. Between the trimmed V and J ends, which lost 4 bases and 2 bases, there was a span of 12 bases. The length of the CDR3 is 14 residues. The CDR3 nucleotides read TGTGCCAGCAGCTATAGAAGGGGAACCTACGAGCAGTACTTC. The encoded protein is CASSYRRGTYEQYF.

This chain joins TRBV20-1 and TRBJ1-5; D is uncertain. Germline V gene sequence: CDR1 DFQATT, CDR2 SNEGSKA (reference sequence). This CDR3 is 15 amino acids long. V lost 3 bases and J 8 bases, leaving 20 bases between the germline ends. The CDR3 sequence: CSASERGSAGKPQHF. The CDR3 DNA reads TGCAGTGCTAGTGAGAGAGGGTCCGCTGGGAAGCCCCAGCATTTT.

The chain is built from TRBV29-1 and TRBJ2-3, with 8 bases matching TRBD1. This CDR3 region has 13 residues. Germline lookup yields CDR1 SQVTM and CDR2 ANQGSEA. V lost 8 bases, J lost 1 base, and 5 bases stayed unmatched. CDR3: CSMDREGTDTQYF. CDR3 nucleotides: TGCAGCATGGACAGGGAGGGCACAGATACGCAGTATTTT.

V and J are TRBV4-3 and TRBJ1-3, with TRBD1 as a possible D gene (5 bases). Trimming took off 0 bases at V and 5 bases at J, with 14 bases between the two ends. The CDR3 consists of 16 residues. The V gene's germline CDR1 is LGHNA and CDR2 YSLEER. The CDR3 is CASSQESATARNTIYF. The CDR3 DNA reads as TGCGCCAGCAGCCAAGAATCCGCGACAGCGCGAAACACCATATATTTT.

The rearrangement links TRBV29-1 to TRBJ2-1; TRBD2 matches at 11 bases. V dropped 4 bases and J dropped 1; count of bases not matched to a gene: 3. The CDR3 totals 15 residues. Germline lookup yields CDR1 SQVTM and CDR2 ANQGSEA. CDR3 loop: CSVVSGRASYNEQFF. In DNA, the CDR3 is TGCAGCGTTGTTAGCGGGAGGGCGTCCTACAATGAGCAGTTCTTC.

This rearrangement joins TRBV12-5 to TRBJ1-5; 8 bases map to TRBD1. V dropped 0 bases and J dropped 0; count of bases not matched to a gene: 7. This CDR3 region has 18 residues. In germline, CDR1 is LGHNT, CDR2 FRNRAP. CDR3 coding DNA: TGTGCTAGTGGTTTGGTACTGGGGACAGGATCTAGCAATCAGCCCCAGCATTTT. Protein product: CASGLVLGTGSSNQPQHF.

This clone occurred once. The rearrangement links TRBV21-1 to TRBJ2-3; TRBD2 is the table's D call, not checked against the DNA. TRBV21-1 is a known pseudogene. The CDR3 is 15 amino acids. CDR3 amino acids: CASSTPGGAAGTQYF. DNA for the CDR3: TGTGCCAGCAGCACCCCTGGCGGGGCGGCGGGTACGCAGTATTTT.

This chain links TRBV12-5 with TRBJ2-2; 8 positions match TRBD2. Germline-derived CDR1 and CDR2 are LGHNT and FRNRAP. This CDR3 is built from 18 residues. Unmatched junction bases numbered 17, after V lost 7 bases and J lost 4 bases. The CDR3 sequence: CASALGAGTRMFTGELFF. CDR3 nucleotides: TGTGCTAGTGCCCTTGGGGCTGGGACTAGGATGTTCACCGGGGAGCTGTTTTTT.

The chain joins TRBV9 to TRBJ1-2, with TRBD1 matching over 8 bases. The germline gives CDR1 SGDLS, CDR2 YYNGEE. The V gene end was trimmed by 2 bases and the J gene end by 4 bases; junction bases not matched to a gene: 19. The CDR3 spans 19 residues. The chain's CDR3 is CASSVSAARGTGRIYGYTF. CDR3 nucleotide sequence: TGTGCCAGCAGCGTTTCGGCCGCCCGCGGGACAGGACGGATCTATGGCTACACCTTC.

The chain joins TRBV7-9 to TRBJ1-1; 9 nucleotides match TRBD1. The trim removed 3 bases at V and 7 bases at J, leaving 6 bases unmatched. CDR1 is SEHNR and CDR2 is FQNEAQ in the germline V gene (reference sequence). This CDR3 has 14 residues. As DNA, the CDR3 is TGTGCCAGCAGCTTTTCCGGGACAGGGCGTGAAGCTTTCTTT. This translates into CASSFSGTGREAFF. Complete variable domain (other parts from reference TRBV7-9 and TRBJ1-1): DTGVSQNPRHKITKRGQNVTFRCDPISEHNRLYWYRQTLGQGPEFLTYFQNEAQLEKSRLLSDRFSAERPKGSFSTLEIQRTEQGDSAMYLCASSFSGTGREAFFGQGTRLTVV.